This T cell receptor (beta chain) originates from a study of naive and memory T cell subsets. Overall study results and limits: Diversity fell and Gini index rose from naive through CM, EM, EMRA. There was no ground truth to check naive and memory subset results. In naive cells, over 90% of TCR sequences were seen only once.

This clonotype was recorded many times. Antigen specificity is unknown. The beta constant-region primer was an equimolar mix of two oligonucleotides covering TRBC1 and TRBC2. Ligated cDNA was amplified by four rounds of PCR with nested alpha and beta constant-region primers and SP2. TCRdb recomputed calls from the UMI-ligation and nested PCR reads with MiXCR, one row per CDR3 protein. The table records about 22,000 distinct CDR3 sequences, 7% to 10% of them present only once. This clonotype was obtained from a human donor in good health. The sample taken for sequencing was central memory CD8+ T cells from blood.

CDR3 DNA: TGCAGTGCTAGGGAGTCCCAGGGGATCTACGAGCAGTACTTC. The encoded protein is CSARESQGIYEQYF. The rearrangement joins TRBV20-1 to TRBJ2-7; tentatively, D is TRBD1 (6 bases). Looked up from germline, CDR1 is DFQATT and CDR2 is SNEGSKA (reference sequence). V gave up 3 bases and J gave up 3 bases, with 15 bases separating them. The CDR3 totals 14 residues.